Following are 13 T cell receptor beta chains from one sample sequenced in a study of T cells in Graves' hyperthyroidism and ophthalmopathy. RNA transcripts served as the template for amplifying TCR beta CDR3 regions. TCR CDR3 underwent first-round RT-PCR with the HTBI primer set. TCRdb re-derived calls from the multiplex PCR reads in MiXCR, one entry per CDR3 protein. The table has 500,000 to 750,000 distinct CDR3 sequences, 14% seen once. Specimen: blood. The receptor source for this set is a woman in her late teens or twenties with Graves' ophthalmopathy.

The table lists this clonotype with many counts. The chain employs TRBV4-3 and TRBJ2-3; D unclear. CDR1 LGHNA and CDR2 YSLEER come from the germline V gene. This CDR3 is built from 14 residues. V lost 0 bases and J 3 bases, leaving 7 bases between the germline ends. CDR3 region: CASSQEVGTDTQYF. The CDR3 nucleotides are TGCGCCAGCAGCCAAGAAGTCGGAACAGATACGCAGTATTTT.

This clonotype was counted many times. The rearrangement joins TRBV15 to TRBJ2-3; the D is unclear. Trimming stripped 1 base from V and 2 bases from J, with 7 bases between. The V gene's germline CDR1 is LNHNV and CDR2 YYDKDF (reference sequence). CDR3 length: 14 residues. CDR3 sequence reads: CATSRVRFTDTQYF. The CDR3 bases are TGTGCCACCAGCAGAGTTCGGTTCACAGATACGCAGTATTTT. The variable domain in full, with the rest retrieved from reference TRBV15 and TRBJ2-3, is DAMVIQNPRYQVTQFGKPVTLSCSQTLNHNVMYWYQQKSSQAPKLLFHYYDKDFNNEADTPDNFQSRRPNTSFCFLDIRSPGLGDTAMYLCATSRVRFTDTQYFGPGTRLTVL.

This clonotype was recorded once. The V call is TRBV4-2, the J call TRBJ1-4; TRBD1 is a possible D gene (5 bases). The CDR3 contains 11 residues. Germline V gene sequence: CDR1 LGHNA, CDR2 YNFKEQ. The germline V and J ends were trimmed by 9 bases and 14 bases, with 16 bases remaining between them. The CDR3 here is CASLGGGTLFF. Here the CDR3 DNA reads TGTGCCAGTTTGGGGGGTGGTACCCTGTTTTTT.

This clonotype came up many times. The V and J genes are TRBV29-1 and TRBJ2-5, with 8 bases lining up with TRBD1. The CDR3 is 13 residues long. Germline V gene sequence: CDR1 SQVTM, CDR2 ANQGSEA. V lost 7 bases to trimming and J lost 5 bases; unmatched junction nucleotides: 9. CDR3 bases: TGCAGCGACTCCCAGGGGGCACTCGAGACCCAGTACTTC. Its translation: CSDSQGALETQYF. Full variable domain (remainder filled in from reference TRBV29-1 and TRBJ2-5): SAVISQKPSRDICQRGTSLTIQCQVDSQVTMMFWYRQQPGQSLTLIATANQGSEATYESGFVIDKFPISRPNLTFSTLTVSNMSPEDSSIYLCSDSQGALETQYFGPGTRLLVL.

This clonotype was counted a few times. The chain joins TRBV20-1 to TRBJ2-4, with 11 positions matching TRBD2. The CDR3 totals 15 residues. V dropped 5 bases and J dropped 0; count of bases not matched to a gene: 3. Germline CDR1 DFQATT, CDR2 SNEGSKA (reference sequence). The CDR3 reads CSAQLAGVAKNIQYF. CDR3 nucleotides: TGCAGTGCTCAACTAGCGGGAGTAGCCAAAAACATTCAGTACTTC.

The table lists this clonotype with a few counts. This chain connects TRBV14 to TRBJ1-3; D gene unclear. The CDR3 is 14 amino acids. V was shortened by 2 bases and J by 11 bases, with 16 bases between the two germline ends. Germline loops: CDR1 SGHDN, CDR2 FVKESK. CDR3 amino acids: CASSQLSVGDAIYF. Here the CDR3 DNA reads TGTGCCAGCAGCCAACTCAGTGTGGGAGACGCCATATATTTT.

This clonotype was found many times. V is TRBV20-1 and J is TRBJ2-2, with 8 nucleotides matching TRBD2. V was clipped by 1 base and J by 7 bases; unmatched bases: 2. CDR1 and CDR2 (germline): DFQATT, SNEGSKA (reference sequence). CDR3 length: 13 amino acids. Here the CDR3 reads CSARGRGGGELFF. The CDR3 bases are TGCAGTGCTAGAGGCCGGGGGGGCGGGGAGCTGTTTTTT.

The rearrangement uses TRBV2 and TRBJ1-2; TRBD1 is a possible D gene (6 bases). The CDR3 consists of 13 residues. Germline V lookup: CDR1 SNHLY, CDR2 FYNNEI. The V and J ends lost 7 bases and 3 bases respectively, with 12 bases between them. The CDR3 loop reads CASIWDTDYGYTF. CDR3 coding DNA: TGTGCCAGCATATGGGACACAGACTATGGCTACACCTTC.

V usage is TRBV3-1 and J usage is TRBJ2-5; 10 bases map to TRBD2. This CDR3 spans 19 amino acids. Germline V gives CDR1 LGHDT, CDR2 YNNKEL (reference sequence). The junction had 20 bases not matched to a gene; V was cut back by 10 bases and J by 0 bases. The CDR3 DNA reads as TGTGCCACCACCCGGATGACTAGCGGGCATAGGGTGTACCAAGAGACCCAGTACTTC. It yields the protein CATTRMTSGHRVYQETQYF.

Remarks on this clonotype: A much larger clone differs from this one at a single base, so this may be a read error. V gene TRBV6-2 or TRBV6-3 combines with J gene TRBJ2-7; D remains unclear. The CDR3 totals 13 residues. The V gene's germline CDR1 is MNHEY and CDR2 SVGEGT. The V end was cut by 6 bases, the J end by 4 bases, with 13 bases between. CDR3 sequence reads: CASRRIQEYEQYF. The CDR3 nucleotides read TGTGCCAGCAGACGAATCCAGGAGTACGAGCAGTACTTC.

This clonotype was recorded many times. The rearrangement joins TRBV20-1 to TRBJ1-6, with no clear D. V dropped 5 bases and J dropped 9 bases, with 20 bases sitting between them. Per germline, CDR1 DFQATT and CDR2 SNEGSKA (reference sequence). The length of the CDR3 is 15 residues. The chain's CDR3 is CSAAPREGYGSPLHF. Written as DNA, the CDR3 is TGCAGTGCTGCCCCTAGGGAGGGCTATGGTTCACCCCTCCACTTT.

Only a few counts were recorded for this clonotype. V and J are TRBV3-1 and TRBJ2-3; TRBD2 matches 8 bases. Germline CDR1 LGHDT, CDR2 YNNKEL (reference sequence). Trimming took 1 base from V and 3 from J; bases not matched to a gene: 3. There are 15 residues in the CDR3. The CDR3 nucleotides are TGTGCCAGCAGCCAAGGGACTAGCATAACAGATACGCAGTATTTT. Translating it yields CASSQGTSITDTQYF.

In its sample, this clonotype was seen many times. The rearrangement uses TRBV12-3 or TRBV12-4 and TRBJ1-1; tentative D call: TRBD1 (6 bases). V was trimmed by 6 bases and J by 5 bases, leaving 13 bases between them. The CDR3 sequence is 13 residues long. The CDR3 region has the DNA TGTGCCAGCAGGGCGGGCAGGGGTACTGAAGCTTTCTTT. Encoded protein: CASRAGRGTEAFF.